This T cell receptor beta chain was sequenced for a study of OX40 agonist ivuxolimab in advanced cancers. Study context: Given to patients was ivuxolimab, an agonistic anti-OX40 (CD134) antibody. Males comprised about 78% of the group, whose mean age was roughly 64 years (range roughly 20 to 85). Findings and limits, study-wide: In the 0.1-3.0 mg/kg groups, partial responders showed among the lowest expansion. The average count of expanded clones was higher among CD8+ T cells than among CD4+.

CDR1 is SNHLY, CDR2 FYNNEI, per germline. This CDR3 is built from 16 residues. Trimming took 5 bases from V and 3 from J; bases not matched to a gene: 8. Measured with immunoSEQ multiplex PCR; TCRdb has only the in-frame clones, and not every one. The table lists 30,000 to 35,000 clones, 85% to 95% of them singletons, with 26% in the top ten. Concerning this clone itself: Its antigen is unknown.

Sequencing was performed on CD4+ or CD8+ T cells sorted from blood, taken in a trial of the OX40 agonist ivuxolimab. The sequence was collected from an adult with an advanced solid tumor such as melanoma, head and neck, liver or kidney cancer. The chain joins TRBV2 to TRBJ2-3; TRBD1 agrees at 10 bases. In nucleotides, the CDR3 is TGTGCCAGCAGTTATATTGGGGGACAGGGGACAGATACGCAGTATTTT. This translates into CASSYIGGQGTDTQYF.